These 5 T cell receptor beta chains were all obtained from the same sample, sequenced in a study of post-analysis software for immune sequencing data. These receptors are not linked to any known antigen. Whole-study results and caveats: Roughly 5 TRBV segments, TRBV5-6, TRBV5-1 and TRBV20-1 among them, were found more frequent in patients than controls.

Unique molecular identifiers tagged the TCR beta cDNA libraries. TCRdb processed the PCR reads anew with MiXCR; each CDR3 protein has one entry. The top ten clones hold more than 4% of a sample with a few hundred thousand distinct CDR3 sequences, about 38% of them seen once. Input material: blood. These receptors came from a girl aged 5-17 years with multiple sclerosis.

This clonotype was observed a few times. This clone may be a read error of a much larger clone one base away. The chain joins TRBV28 to TRBJ2-7; possibly TRBD1 for D (6 bases). Germline-derived CDR1 and CDR2 are MDHEN and SYDVKM. V was pared by 4 bases and J by 3 bases, with 28 bases between. The CDR3 is 19 amino acids. This CDR3 reads CASSSLWRTRGEINYEQYF. Here the CDR3 DNA reads TGTGCCAGCAGTTCCTTGTGGAGGACCAGGGGCGAGATTAACTACGAGCAGTACTTC.

The sample holds many counts of this clonotype. The chain recombines TRBV4-1 with TRBJ1-1; TRBD1 agrees at 7 bases. Trimming at V came to 3 bases and at J to 0 bases, leaving 10 bases not matched to a gene. Per germline, CDR1 MGHRA and CDR2 YSYEKL. The CDR3 consists of 17 residues. The CDR3 DNA reads TGCGCCAGCAGCCAGGTGTGGCCGGGACAGTTGAACACTGAAGCTTTCTTT. Protein sequence: CASSQVWPGQLNTEAFF.

This clonotype was recorded at least ten times. The chain joins TRBV6-5 to TRBJ2-3; 7 bases match TRBD1. The CDR3 extends over 16 amino acids. CDR1 is MNHEY, CDR2 SVGAGI, per germline. Trimming removed 3 bases from V and 6 bases from J; junction bases left unmatched: 12. In DNA form, the CDR3 reads TGTGCCAGCAGTTATAGTGCCACAGGGGCGCGCGATACGCAGTATTTT. This gives the protein CASSYSATGARDTQYF.

This clonotype occurred a few times. This sequence may be a read error, since a much larger clone differs from it by one base. CDR3 in DNA: TGTGCCATCAGGGACGAGGCGGGAGTTGATGAGCAGTTCTTC. The encoded protein is CAIRDEAGVDEQFF. The chain is built from TRBV10-3 and TRBJ2-1; TRBD2 aligns across 7 bases. V lost 6 bases, J lost 8 bases, and 10 bases stayed unmatched. The CDR3 has 14 amino acids. The germline gives CDR1 ENHRY, CDR2 SYGVKD.

This clonotype has ten or more counts. This chain uses TRBV7-2 with TRBJ1-2, with TRBD1 matching 10 bases. The CDR3 totals 15 residues. V lost 5 bases and J lost 8; bases outside the gene matches: 11. The germline CDR1 and CDR2 sequences are SGHTA and FQGNSA. CDR3 DNA: TGTGCCAGCAGCGTAGTCCCCGGGACAGGGGTAGGCTACACCTTC. It yields the protein CASSVVPGTGVGYTF.